The entry that follows covers one TCR beta chain sequence. Its antigen is not known. The assay was immunoSEQ multiplex PCR, and TCRdb's table has in-frame clones only and misses some. This table holds tens of thousands of clones, roughly 97% found once. These data originate in a study of cytomegalovirus exposure and HLA in healthy donors. The donors were in the roughly 110-subject validation cohort, distinct from the approximately 730-subject first cohort. The ends were cut back, 5 bases at V and 11 bases at J, with 16 bases in the middle. This CDR3 spans 12 amino acids. The germline V gene has CDR1 SGHRS and CDR2 YFSETQ. Study results and limitations: Cytomegalovirus-associated status was assigned to fewer than 200 TCR beta chains.

This clonotype was sampled from a young man in good health and CMV-seronegative. V and J are TRBV5-1 and TRBJ1-1; the D gene is possibly TRBD1 (6 bases). Sequencing was done on a sample of PBMCs. In nucleotides, the CDR3 is TGCGCCAGCAGTGAAGGACAGATGAGGGCTTTCTTT. Protein: CASSEGQMRAFF.